This T cell receptor beta chain emerged from a study of spatial heterogeneity in lung cancer. About the research overall: As counted in raw reads, each unique TCR and UMI combination appeared more than ten times on average.

Indicated time point: sample taken at primary tumor resection. Frozen PBMC, nontumor lung or tumor provided whole RNA, which was sequenced unsorted. Untreated early-stage non-small cell lung cancer patients, around 72 in total, were the donors. Every TCR cDNA molecule carried a tag that served as a unique molecular identifier. TCRdb re-called the 5' RACE reads with MiXCR, one entry per CDR3 protein. The sample holds fewer than 2,000 distinct CDR3 sequences, approximately 8% seen once. This clonotype is categorized as large. Because this beta chain is a stray read in a library intended to capture alpha chains, its abundance should not be given much weight. The germline gives CDR1 DFQATT, CDR2 SNEGSKA (reference sequence). V was clipped by 3 bases and J by 10 bases, with 16 bases between them. The CDR3 has 13 residues.

The sample in question was normal lung tissue next to the tumor, obtained at surgery. The chain recombines TRBV20-1 with TRBJ2-1; no firm D call. The clonotype comes from a male donor with early-stage non-small cell lung cancer. CDR3 loop: CSASLTPSEEQFF. The CDR3 DNA is TGCAGTGCTAGTTTGACACCGTCGGAGGAGCAGTTCTTC.